This TCR beta chain was profiled in a study of blood T cell repertoires in COVID-19. Across the whole study: PBMCs, B-cell-depleted T cells, or T cells were the source of the cDNA or gDNA that made up the material.

This clone appeared once. The CDR3 has 14 amino acids. Germline CDR1 and CDR2: LNHNV and YYDKDF (reference sequence). Trimming stripped 0 bases from V and 12 bases from J, with 15 bases between. In the authors' methods: Nucleated cell counts were estimated from reference gene primer amplification. Here immunoSEQ multiplex PCR was the method, and the copy in TCRdb shows in-frame clones only, minus some. The DNA was the basis for D and trimming; V, J and clone size are from that table. Found here are tens of thousands of clones, around 84% of them singletons; the top ten hold roughly 6.7%. The V and J genes are TRBV15 and TRBJ2-1; D gene ambiguous. This receptor was taken from a man in his 60s with acute or convalescent COVID-19. The source material was peripheral blood. CDR3 loop: CATSRDQNVGGQFF. The CDR3 DNA reads TGTGCCACCAGCAGAGATCAGAACGTCGGCGGGCAGTTCTTC. Full variable domain (rest looked up from reference TRBV15 and TRBJ2-1): DAMVIQNPRYQVTQFGKPVTLSCSQTLNHNVMYWYQQKSSQAPKLLFHYYDKDFNNEADTPDNFQSRRPNTSFCFLDIRSPGLGDTAMYLCATSRDQNVGGQFFGPGTRLTVL.